This T cell receptor (beta chain) was identified during a study of T cells in tumors after PD-1 blockade. CDR1 and CDR2 (germline): MNHEY, SMNVEV (reference sequence). This CDR3 spans 14 amino acids. The junction had 3 bases not matched to a gene; V was cut back by 3 bases and J by 7 bases. Clones were read by immunoSEQ multiplex PCR, and TCRdb kept only the in-frame ones, dropping some. The sample yields roughly 49,000 clones, 81% seen once. J is TRBJ2-1 and V is TRBV27; TRBD2 matches at 10 bases. The sequence derives from a human donor with basal cell carcinoma. The sample was PBMCs, taken before anti-PD-1 treatment. This chain's CDR3 is CASSLISGGNEQFF. Written as DNA, the CDR3 is TGTGCCAGCAGTTTGATTAGCGGGGGGAATGAGCAGTTCTTC.